The T cell receptor beta chain described here comes from a study of cytomegalovirus exposure and HLA in healthy donors. Primers included in the PCR were 60 Vbeta and 13 Jbeta primers. Generated by immunoSEQ multiplex PCR, the TCRdb table keeps only in-frame clones and is missing some. This sample carries around 110,000 clones, under 80% of them seen once, and the ten largest clones take 13% to 15%. V dropped 1 base and J dropped 4; count of bases not matched to a gene: 5. The CDR3 sequence is 15 residues long. Germline V gene sequence: CDR1 SQVTM, CDR2 ANQGSEA. Sample: PBMCs. V is TRBV29-1 and J is TRBJ2-7; TRBD1 matches at 12 bases. The sequence was obtained from a woman between 35 and 50 years old in good health and CMV-seropositive. The CDR3 here is CSVEGGDRGPYEQYF. Written as DNA, the CDR3 is TGCAGCGTTGAAGGGGGGGACAGGGGGCCGTACGAGCAGTACTTC.